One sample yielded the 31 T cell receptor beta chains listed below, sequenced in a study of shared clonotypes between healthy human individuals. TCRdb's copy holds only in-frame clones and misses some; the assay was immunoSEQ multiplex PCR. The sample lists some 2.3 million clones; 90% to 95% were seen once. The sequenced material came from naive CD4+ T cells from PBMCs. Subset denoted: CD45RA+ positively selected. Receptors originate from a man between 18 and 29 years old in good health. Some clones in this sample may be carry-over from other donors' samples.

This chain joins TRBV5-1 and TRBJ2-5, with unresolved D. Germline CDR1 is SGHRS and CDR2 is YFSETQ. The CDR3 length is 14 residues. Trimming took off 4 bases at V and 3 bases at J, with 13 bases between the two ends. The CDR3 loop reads CASSPQSKEETQYF. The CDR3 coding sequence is TGCGCCAGCAGCCCCCAGTCTAAGGAAGAGACCCAGTACTTC. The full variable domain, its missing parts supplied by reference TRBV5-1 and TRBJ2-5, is KAGVTQTPRYLIKTRGQQVTLSCSPISGHRSVSWYQQTPGQGLQFLFEYFSETQRNKGNFPGRFSGRQFSNSRSEMNVSTLELGDSALYLCASSPQSKEETQYFGPGTRLLVL.

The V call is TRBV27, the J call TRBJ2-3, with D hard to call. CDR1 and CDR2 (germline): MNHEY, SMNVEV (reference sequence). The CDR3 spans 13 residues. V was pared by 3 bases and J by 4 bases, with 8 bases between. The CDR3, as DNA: TGTGCCAGCAGTTTTCAGTTCGCAGATACGCAGTATTTT. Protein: CASSFQFADTQYF.

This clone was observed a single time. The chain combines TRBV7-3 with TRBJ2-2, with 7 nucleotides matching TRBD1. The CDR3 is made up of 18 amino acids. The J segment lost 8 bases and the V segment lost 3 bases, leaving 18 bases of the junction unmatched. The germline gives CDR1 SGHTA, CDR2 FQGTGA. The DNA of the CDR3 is TGTGCCAGCAGCTTGGCCCTCGGGACAGCAACCCGCGGGGGGGAGCTGTTTTTT. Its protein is CASSLALGTATRGGELFF.

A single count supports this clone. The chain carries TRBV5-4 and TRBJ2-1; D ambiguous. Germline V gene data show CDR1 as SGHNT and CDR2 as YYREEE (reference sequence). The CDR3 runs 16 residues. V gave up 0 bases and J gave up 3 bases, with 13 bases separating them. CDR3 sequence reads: CASSLDARSDYNEQFF. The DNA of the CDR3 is TGTGCCAGCAGCTTGGACGCTAGGAGCGACTACAATGAGCAGTTCTTC.

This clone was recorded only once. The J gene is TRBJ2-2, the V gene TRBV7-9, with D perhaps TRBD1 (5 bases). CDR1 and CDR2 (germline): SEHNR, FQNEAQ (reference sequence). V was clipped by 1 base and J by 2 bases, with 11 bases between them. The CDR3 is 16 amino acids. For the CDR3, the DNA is TGTGCCAGCAGCTTAGAGGGTAGGGGAAACACCGGGGAGCTGTTTTTT. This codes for CASSLEGRGNTGELFF. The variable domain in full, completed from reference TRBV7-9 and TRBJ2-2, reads DTGVSQNPRHKITKRGQNVTFRCDPISEHNRLYWYRQTLGQGPEFLTYFQNEAQLEKSRLLSDRFSAERPKGSFSTLEIQRTEQGDSAMYLCASSLEGRGNTGELFFGEGSRLTVL.

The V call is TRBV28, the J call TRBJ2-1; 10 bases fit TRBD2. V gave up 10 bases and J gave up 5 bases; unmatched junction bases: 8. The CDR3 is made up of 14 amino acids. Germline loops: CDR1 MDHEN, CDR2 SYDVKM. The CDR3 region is CAIKGLASDNEQFF. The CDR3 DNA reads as TGTGCCATCAAGGGACTAGCGTCGGACAATGAGCAGTTCTTC.

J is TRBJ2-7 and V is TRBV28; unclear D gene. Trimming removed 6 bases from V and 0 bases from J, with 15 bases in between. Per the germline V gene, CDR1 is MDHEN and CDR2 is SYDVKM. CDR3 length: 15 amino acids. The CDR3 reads CASRSPGRSSYEQYF. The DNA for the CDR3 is TGTGCCAGCAGATCACCAGGTAGGAGCTCCTACGAGCAGTACTTC.

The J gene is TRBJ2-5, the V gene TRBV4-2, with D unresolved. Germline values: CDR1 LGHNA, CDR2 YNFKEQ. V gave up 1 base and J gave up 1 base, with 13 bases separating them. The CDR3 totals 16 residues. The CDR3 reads CASSQVSAAAQETQYF. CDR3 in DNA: TGTGCCAGCAGCCAAGTCTCTGCGGCCGCCCAAGAGACCCAGTACTTC.

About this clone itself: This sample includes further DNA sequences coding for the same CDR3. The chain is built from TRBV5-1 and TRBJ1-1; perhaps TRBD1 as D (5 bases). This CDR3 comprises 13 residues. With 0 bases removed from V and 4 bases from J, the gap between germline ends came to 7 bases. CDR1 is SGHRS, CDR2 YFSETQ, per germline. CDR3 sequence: CASSLAGPTEAFF. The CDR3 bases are TGCGCCAGCAGCTTGGCAGGGCCCACTGAAGCTTTCTTT.

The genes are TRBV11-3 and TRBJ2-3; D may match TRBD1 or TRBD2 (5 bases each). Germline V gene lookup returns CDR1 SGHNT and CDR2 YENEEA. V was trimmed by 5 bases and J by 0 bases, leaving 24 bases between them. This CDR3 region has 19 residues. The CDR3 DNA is TGTGCCAGCAGCCCGAGGATGGCCGGGACGACAAGTAGCACAGATACGCAGTATTTT. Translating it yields CASSPRMAGTTSSTDTQYF.

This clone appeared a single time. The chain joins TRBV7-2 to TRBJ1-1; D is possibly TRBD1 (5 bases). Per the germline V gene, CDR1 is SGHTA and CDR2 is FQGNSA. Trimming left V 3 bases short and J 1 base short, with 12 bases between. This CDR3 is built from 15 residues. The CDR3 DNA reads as TGTGCCAGCAGCTTTGGGGGAGTCCAGAACACTGAAGCTTTCTTT. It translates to CASSFGGVQNTEAFF.

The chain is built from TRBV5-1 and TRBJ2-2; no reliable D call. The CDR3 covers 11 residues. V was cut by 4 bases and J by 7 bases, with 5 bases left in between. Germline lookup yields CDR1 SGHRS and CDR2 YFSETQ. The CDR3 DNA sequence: TGCGCCAGCAGCGTGAGCGGGGAGCTGTTTTTT. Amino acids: CASSVSGELFF.

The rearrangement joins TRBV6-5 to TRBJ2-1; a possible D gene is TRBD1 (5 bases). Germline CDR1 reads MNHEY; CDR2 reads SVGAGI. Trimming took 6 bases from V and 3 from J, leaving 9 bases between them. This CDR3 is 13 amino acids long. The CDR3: CASRKDNYNEQFF. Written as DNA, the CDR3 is TGTGCCAGCAGAAAGGACAACTACAATGAGCAGTTCTTC.

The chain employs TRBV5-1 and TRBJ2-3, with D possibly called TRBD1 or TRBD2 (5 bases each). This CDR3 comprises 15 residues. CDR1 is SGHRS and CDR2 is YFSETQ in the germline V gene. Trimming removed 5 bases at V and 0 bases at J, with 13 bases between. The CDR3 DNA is TGCGCCAGCAGTCGGGGACCGATTAGCACAGATACGCAGTATTTT. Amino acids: CASSRGPISTDTQYF. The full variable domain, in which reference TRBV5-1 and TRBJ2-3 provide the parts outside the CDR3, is KAGVTQTPRYLIKTRGQQVTLSCSPISGHRSVSWYQQTPGQGLQFLFEYFSETQRNKGNFPGRFSGRQFSNSRSEMNVSTLELGDSALYLCASSRGPISTDTQYFGPGTRLTVL.

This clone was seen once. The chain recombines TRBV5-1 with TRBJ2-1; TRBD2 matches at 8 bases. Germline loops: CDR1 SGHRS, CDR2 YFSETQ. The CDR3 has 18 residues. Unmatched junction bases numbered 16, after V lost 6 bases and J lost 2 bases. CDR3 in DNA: TGCGCCAGCACCCTCCGCCGTACGGGAGGGGGGACCTACAATGAGCAGTTCTTC. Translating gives CASTLRRTGGGTYNEQFF.

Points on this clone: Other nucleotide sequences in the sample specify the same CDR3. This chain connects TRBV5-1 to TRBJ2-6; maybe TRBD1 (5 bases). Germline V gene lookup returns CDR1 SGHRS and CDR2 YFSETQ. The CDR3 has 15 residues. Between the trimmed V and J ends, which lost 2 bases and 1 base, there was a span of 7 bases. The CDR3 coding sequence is TGCGCCAGCAGCTTAGGGGTGTCTGGGGCCAACGTCCTGACTTTC. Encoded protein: CASSLGVSGANVLTF.

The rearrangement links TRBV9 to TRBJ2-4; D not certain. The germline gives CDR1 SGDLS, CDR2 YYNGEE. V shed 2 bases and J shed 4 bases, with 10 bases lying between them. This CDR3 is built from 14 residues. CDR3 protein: CASSVDPRKNIQYF. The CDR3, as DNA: TGTGCCAGCAGCGTGGATCCGCGGAAAAACATTCAGTACTTC.

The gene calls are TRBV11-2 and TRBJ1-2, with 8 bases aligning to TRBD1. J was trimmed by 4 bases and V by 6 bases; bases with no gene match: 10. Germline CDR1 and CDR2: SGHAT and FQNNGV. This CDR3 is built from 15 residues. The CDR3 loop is CASRSTGAGSYGYTF. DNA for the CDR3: TGTGCCAGCAGATCGACAGGGGCGGGGAGCTATGGCTACACCTTC.

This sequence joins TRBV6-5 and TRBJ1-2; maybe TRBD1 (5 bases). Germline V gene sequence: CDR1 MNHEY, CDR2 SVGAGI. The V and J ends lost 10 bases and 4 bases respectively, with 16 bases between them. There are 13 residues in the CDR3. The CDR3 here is CATTTGDTYGYTF. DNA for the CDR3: TGTGCCACCACAACGGGGGATACCTATGGCTACACCTTC.

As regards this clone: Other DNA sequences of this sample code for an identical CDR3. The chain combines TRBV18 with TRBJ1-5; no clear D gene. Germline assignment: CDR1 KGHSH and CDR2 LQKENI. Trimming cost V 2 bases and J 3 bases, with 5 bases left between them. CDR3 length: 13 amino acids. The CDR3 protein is CASSPGFNQPQHF. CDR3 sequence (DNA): TGTGCCAGCTCACCAGGCTTCAATCAGCCCCAGCATTTT.

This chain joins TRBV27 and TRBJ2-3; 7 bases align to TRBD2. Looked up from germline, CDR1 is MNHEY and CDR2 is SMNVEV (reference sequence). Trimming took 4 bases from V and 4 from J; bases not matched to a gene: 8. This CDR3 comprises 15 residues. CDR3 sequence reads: CASSSAGSRPDTQYF. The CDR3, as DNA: TGTGCCAGCAGTTCAGCGGGATCACGGCCAGATACGCAGTATTTT.

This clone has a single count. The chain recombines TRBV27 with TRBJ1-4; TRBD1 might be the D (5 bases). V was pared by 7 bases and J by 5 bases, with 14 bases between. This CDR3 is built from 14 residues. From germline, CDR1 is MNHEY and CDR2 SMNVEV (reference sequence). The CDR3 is CASTPWGRNEKLFF. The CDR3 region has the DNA TGTGCCAGCACTCCCTGGGGACGGAATGAAAAACTGTTTTTT.

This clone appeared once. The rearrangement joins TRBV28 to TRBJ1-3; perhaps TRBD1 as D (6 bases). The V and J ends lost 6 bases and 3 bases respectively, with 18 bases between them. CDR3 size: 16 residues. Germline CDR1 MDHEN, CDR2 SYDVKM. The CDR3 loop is CASSLTSGTLGNTIYF. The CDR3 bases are TGTGCCAGCAGCCTTACCTCAGGGACACTTGGAAACACCATATATTTT.

The CDR3 sequence: CASSSRGYNSPLHF. Here the CDR3 DNA reads TGTGCCAGCAGCTCCCGGGGCTATAATTCACCCCTCCACTTT. The V and J genes are TRBV6-5 and TRBJ1-6, with unresolved D. The CDR3 length is 14 residues. Per the germline V gene, CDR1 is MNHEY and CDR2 is SVGAGI. V lost 6 bases to trimming and J lost 3 bases, with 9 bases between them.

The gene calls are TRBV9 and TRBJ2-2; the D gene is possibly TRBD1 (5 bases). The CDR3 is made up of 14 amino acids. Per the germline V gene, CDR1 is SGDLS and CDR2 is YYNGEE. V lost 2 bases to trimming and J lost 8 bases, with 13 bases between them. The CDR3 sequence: CASSVGATSGELFF. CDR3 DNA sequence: TGTGCCAGCAGCGTTGGGGCGACTTCTGGGGAGCTGTTTTTT.

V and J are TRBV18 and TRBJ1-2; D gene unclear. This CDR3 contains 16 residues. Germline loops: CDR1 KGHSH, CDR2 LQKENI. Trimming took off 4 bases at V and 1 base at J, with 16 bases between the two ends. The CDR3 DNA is TGTGCCAGCTCACTAGGGCGAACGGAGGTTAACTATGGCTACACCTTC. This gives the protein CASSLGRTEVNYGYTF.

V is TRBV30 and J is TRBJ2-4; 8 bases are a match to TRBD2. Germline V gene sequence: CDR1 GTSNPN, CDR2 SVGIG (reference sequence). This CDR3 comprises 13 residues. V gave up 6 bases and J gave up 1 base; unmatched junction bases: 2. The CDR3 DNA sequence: TGTGCCTGCCGGGAGGGTGCCAAAAACATTCAGTACTTC. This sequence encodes CACREGAKNIQYF. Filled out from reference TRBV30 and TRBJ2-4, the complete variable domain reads SQTIHQWPATLVQPVGSPLSLECTVEGTSNPNLYWYRQAAGRGLQLLFYSVGIGQISSEVPQNLSASRPQDRQFILSSKKLLLSDSGFYLCACREGAKNIQYFGAGTRLSVL.

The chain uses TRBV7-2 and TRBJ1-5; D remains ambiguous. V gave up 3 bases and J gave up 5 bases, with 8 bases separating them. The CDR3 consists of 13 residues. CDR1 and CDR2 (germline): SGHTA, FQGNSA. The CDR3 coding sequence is TGTGCCAGCAGCTTCGACCGGGATCAGCCCCAGCATTTT. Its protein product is CASSFDRDQPQHF. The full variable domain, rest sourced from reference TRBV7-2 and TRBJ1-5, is GAGVSQSPSNKVTEKGKDVELRCDPISGHTALYWYRQSLGQGLEFLIYFQGNSAPDKSGLPSDRFSAERTGGSVSTLTIQRTQQEDSAVYLCASSFDRDQPQHFGDGTRLSIL.

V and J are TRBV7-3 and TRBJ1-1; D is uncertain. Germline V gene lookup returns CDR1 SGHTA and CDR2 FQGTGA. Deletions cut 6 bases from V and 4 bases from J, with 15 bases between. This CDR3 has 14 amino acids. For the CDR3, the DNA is TGTGCCAGCAGTCGCCCTAACCCCGGCACTGAAGCTTTCTTT. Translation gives CASSRPNPGTEAFF.

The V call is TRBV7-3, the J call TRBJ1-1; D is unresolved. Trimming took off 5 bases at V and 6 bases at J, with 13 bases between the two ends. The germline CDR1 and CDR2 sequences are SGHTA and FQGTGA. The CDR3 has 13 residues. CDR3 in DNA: TGTGCCAGCAGCCCCGCCTTTGGGGCTGAAGCTTTCTTT. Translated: CASSPAFGAEAFF.

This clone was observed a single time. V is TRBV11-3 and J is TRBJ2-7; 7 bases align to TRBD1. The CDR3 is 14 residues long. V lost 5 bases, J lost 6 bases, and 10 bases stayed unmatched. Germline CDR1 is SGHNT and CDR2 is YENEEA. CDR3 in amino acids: CASSLNRGVGEQYF. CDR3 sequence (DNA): TGTGCCAGCAGCCTAAACAGGGGAGTGGGCGAGCAGTACTTC.